This section outlines one T cell receptor (beta chain) sequence together with its context. Its antigen remains unidentified. Base qualities are missing; no much larger clone stands one base away. Cut back by 8 bases and 0 bases, the V and J ends lie 23 bases apart. CDR1 and CDR2 (MNHEY, SMNVEV) derive from the germline V gene (reference sequence). The CDR3 covers 18 residues, taking in both the cysteine and the phenylalanine. Only the CDR3 part of the read is kept: 54 bases, read in frame from the first base. These data belong to a study of blood T cell repertoires in COVID-19 (dated by TCRdb to 2019 to 2021). Turning to the overall study: Samples from collaborators originated in the United States, Italy and Spain and spanned both the acute and convalescent phases of COVID-19. A de-identified subject ID, COVID-19 status, age in years and sex were almost always included in the sample metadata. Samples came from the ongoing ImmuneRACE study (first 160 participants) plus 1,254 subjects from 6 global collaborators. The prospective study material was composed of cDNA or gDNA derived from T cells, B-cell-depleted T cells, or PBMCs. The repertoires were released in a freely available public database meant as a resource for research on the immune response to SARS-CoV-2. The dataset comprised deeply sampled blood TCRbeta repertoires from subjects exposed to, actively infected with, or recovered from COVID-19. Where HLA class I and class II types were available, the types were taken from metadata supplied by the sample provider, not from assay-based typing.

The investigation overall reported the following: The amount of clinical and demographic metadata varied by source and participant and was provided uncurated.

Each collaborating institution followed its own protocols to collect whole blood in K2EDTA tubes. Collaborator samples were shipped for TCRbeta analysis as frozen whole blood, isolated PBMCs, or DNA extracted from either sample type. TCRbeta CDR3 regions were amplified from genomic DNA using the immunoSEQ Assay, a bias-controlled multiplex PCR. Processing in the source paper ran as follows. Within the assay, amplification of reference gene primers was used to estimate how many nucleated cells each sample contained. To quantify the absolute abundance of each unique TCRbeta CDR3 rearrangement, sequence reads were collapsed and filtered. For each sample, productive Simpson clonality was calculated as the square root of Simpson's diversity index over productive rearrangements. In its TCRdb copy, this immuneACCESS table keeps in-frame sequences only and misses some clones. Where compared with another copy, unresolved V genes explain less than half of these, and the others have no known cause. V and J calls and clone size are as listed in that table; D and trimming were resolved from the DNA. The sample table shows fewer than 35,000 clones, and 89% are seen once. The ten top clones hold approximately 30% of the sample.

The chain is encoded by TRBV27 joined to TRBJ2-4; 8 matching bases give a weak D call of TRBD2. Sample: peripheral blood. The source of this sequence is an elderly man with acute or convalescent COVID-19. The CDR3 protein is CASGPGRGLRVAKNIQYF. The nucleotide sequence reads TGTGCCAGCGGTCCCGGGAGGGGGCTAAGGGTAGCCAAAAACATTCAGTACTTC.